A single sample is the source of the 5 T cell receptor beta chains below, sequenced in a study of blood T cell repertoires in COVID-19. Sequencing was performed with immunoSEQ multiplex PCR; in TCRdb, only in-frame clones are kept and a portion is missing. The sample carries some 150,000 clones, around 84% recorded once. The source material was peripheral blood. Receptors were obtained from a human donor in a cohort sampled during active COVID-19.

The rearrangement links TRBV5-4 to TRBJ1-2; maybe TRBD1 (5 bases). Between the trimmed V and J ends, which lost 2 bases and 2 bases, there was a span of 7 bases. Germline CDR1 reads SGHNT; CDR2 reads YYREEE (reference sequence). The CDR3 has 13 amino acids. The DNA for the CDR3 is TGTGCCAGCAGCTTCGACAGCAACTATGGCTACACCTTC. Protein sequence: CASSFDSNYGYTF. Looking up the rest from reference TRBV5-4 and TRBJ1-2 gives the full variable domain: ETGVTQSPTHLIKTRGQQVTLRCSSQSGHNTVSWYQQALGQGPQFIFQYYREEENGRGNFPPRFSGLQFPNYSSELNVNALELDDSALYLCASSFDSNYGYTFGSGTRLTVV.

The CDR3 nucleotides read TGTGCCAGCTCACCACCCTTCGGGAACACTGAAGCTTTCTTT. Its protein is CASSPPFGNTEAFF. V is TRBV18 and J is TRBJ1-1; D is uncertain. Between the trimmed V and J ends, which lost 0 bases and 1 base, there was a span of 6 bases. Germline V gene sequence: CDR1 KGHSH, CDR2 LQKENI. The CDR3 totals 14 residues.

CDR3 nucleotide sequence: TGTGCCAGCACCTTAGGGGGACAGTGGAATGAAAAACTGTTTTTT. It yields the protein CASTLGGQWNEKLFF. The rearrangement uses TRBV28 and TRBJ1-4, with TRBD1 identical over 7 bases. V was clipped by 7 bases and J by 5 bases; unmatched bases: 10. This CDR3 has 15 amino acids. From germline, CDR1 is MDHEN and CDR2 SYDVKM.

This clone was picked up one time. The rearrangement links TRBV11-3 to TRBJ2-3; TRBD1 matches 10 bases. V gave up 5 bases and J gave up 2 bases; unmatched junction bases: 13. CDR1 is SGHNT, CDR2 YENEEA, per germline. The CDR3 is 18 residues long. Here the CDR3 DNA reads TGTGCCAGCAGCCTAGGGACAGGGGTTACCGCGGACACAGATACGCAGTATTTT. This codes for CASSLGTGVTADTDTQYF.

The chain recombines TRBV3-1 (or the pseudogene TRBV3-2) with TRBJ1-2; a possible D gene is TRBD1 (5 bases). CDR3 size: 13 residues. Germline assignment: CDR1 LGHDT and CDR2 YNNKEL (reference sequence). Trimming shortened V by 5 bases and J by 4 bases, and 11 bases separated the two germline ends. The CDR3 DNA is TGTGCCAGCAGCTCAGGAAGGGGCTATGGCTACACCTTC. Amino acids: CASSSGRGYGYTF.